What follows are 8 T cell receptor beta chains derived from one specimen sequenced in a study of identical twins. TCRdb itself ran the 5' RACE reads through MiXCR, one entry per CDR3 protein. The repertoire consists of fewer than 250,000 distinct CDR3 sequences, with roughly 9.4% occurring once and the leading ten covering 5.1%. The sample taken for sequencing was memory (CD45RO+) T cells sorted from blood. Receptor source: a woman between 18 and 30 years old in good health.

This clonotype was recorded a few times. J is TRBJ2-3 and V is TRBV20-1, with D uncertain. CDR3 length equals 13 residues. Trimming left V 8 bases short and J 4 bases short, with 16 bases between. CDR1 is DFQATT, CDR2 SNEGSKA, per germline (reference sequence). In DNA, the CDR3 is TGCAGTACGCTTGCGTTTGGGGCAGATACGCAGTATTTT. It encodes CSTLAFGADTQYF.

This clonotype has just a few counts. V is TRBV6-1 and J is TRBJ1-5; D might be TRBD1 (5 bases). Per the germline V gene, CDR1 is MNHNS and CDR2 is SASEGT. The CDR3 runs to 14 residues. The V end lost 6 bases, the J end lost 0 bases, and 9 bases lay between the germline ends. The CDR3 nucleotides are TGTGCCAGCAGGGCAGGGTATAGCAATCAGCCCCAGCATTTT. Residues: CASRAGYSNQPQHF.

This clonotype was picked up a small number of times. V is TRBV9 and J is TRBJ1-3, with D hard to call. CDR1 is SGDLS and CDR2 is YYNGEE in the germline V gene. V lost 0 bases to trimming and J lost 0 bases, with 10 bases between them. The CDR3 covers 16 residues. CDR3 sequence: CASSVALGSSGNTIYF. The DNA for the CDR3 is TGTGCCAGCAGCGTAGCTCTGGGGAGCTCTGGAAACACCATATATTTT.

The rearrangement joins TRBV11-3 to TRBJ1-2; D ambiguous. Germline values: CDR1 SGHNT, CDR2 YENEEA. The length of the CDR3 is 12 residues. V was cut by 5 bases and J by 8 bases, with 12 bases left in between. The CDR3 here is CASSRVGPGYTF. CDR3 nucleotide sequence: TGTGCCAGCAGCCGGGTGGGCCCCGGCTACACCTTC.

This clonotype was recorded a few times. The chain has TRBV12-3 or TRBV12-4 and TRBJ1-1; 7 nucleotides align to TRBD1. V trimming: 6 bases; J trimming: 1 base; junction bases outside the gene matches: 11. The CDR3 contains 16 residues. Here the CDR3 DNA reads TGTGCCAGCAGACCTCAGTCGACAGGGACGAACACTGAAGCTTTCTTT. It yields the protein CASRPQSTGTNTEAFF.

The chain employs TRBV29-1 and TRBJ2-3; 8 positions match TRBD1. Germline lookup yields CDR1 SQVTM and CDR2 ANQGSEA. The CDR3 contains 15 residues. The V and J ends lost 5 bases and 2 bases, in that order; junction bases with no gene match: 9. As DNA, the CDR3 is TGCAGCGTTTCTAAACTACAGGGGGACACAGATACGCAGTATTTT. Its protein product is CSVSKLQGDTDTQYF.

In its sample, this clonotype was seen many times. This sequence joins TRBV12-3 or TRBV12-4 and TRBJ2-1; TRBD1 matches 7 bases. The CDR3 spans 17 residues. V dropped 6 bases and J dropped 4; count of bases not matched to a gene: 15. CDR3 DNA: TGTGCCAGCAGCATATCGTTACCAGGGGGATGGTACAATGAGCAGTTCTTC. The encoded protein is CASSISLPGGWYNEQFF.

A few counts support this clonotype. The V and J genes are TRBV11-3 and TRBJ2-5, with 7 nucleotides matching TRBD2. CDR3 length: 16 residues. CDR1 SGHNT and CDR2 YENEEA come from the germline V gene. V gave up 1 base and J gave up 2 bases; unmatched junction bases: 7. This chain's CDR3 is CASSLGRGVLQETQYF. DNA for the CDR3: TGTGCCAGCAGCTTAGGACGGGGGGTATTACAAGAGACCCAGTACTTC.